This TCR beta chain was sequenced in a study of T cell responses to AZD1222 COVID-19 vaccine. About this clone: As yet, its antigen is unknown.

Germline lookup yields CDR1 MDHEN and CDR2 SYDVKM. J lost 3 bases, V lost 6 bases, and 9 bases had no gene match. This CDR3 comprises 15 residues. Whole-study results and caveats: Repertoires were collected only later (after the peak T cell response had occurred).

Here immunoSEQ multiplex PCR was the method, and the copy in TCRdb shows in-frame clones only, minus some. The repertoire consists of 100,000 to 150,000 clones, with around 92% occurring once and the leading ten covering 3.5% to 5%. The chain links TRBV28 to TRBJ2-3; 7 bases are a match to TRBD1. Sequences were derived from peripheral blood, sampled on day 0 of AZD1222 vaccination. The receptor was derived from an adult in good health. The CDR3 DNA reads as TGTGCCAGCAGATCCGGGACAGAGTTAACAGATACGCAGTATTTT. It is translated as CASRSGTELTDTQYF. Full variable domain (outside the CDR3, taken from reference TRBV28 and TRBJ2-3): DVKVTQSSRYLVKRTGEKVFLECVQDMDHENMFWYRQDPGLGLRLIYFSYDVKMKEKGDIPEGYSVSREKKERFSLILESASTNQTSMYLCASRSGTELTDTQYFGPGTRLTVL.